This entry lists 25 T cell receptor beta chains sequenced from one sample in a study of blood T cells in healthy people across ages (dated by TCRdb to about 2015). Receptor libraries were prepared by 5' RACE. Sequencing used an Illumina HiSeq 2500. A second PCR of about 6 to 11 cycles was performed with a sample-barcoded 5' primer and a J-beta primer mix. TCRdb applied fastp at Q25 and MiXCR to the public reads, then kept only in-frame beta chains. CDR3 protein duplicates are merged, each entry listing the most common genes and DNA. For this sample the table gives approximately 1.5 million distinct CDR3 sequences, of which roughly 43% were detected only once. Approximately 4% of the sample comes from the top ten. Material: blood. These TCRs come from a woman in her late teens or twenties in good health.

In its sample, this clonotype was seen a few times. The rearrangement links TRBV29-1 to TRBJ1-3; 7 bases are shared with TRBD1. Germline-derived CDR1 and CDR2 are SQVTM and ANQGSEA. Losses at the gene ends were 4 bases for V and 1 base for J; bases not matched to a gene: 4. CDR3 length: 14 residues. CDR3 bases: TGCAGCGTTGGCCTACAGGGGTCTGGAAACACCATATATTTT. Its protein product is CSVGLQGSGNTIYF.

The chain recombines TRBV19 with TRBJ2-1, with no clear D. This CDR3 spans 15 amino acids. Trimming shortened V by 3 bases and J by 2 bases, and 11 bases separated the two germline ends. Germline V gene sequence: CDR1 LNHDA, CDR2 SQIVND (reference sequence). CDR3 sequence (DNA): TGTGCCAGTAGTATTGGTCAGAGTCCCTACAATGAGCAGTTCTTC. Its translation is CASSIGQSPYNEQFF.

This sequence joins TRBV9 and TRBJ1-2; D gene unclear. V was clipped by 0 bases and J by 3 bases, with 12 bases between them. CDR1 is SGDLS and CDR2 is YYNGEE in the germline V gene. The CDR3 runs to 15 residues. CDR3 amino acids: CASSVASRLDYGYTF. CDR3 nucleotide sequence: TGTGCCAGCAGCGTAGCGAGCAGATTAGACTATGGCTACACCTTC.

V usage is TRBV6-5 and J usage is TRBJ2-5, with 7 nucleotides matching TRBD1. Near its end, the DNA agrees better with TRBJ2-7, so the J call may be wrong. CDR3 size: 15 residues. The germline V gene encodes CDR1 MNHEY and CDR2 SVGAGI. The CDR3 sequence: CASRRDSANPYEQYF. The DNA for the CDR3 is TGTGCCAGCAGGAGGGACAGCGCTAACCCCTACGAGCAGTACTTC.

This clonotype was seen ten or more times. V gene TRBV9 combines with J gene TRBJ2-3; D is unclear. V lost 5 bases, J lost 1 base, and 8 bases lay in between. The CDR3 loop spans 13 amino acids. Germline V gene lookup returns CDR1 SGDLS and CDR2 YYNGEE. CDR3 amino acids: CASSRPGTDTQYF. The CDR3 DNA reads as TGTGCCAGCAGTCGACCGGGCACAGATACGCAGTATTTT.

The sample holds many counts of this clonotype. The chain joins TRBV10-2 to TRBJ1-5; a possible D gene is TRBD1 (5 bases). CDR3 length equals 15 residues. Looked up from germline, CDR1 is WSHSY and CDR2 is SAAADI. V was pared by 2 bases and J by 0 bases, with 8 bases between. CDR3 sequence: CASSEPGNSNQPQHF. Written as DNA, the CDR3 is TGCGCCAGCAGTGAGCCAGGGAATAGCAATCAGCCCCAGCATTTT.

This clonotype was seen a handful of times. This chain links TRBV7-9 with TRBJ2-1; D is perhaps TRBD2 (5 bases). The last part of the DNA fits TRBJ2-7 better; the J call may be wrong. The CDR3 runs to 16 residues. Germline V lookup: CDR1 SEHNR, CDR2 FQNEAQ (reference sequence). The CDR3 is CASSFEGSYSYNEQYF. The CDR3 nucleotides are TGTGCCAGCAGCTTTGAGGGATCCTACTCCTACAATGAGCAGTACTTC.

This clonotype was counted between two and nine times. The chain employs TRBV4-2 and TRBJ2-7; TRBD2 matches at 7 bases. The CDR3 consists of 16 residues. CDR1 is LGHNA, CDR2 YNFKEQ, per germline. With V trimmed by 4 bases and J by 5 bases, 14 bases remained unmatched. The CDR3 DNA sequence: TGTGCCAGCAGCCTTACAACTAGCGCCTTGGACCACGAGCAGTACTTC. Amino acids: CASSLTTSALDHEQYF.

The gene calls are TRBV11-2 and TRBJ1-1; D unclear. The germline V gene encodes CDR1 SGHAT and CDR2 FQNNGV. V was shortened by 5 bases and J by 1 base, with 23 bases between the two germline ends. The CDR3 extends over 18 amino acids. CDR3 amino acids: CASSPIGIRMVRNTEAFF. The CDR3, as DNA: TGTGCCAGCAGCCCCATTGGAATAAGGATGGTGAGGAACACTGAAGCTTTCTTT.

This clonotype was seen once. The rearrangement joins TRBV5-5 to TRBJ1-6, with 7 bases matching TRBD1. Germline CDR1 and CDR2: SGHKS and YYEKEE (reference sequence). The CDR3 runs to 15 residues. V dropped 4 bases and J dropped 7; count of bases not matched to a gene: 8. The CDR3 DNA is TGTGCCAGCAGCACCCAGGGGGGGGCCAATTCACCCCTCCACTTT. Translated, it gives CASSTQGGANSPLHF.

The V gene is TRBV20-1, the J gene TRBJ2-1; TRBD2 agrees at 7 bases. The CDR3 consists of 14 residues. V was clipped by 3 bases and J by 4 bases; unmatched bases: 6. Looked up from germline, CDR1 is DFQATT and CDR2 is SNEGSKA (reference sequence). In DNA form, the CDR3 reads TGCAGTGCTAGGGCACCGGGGGGTTACAATGAGCAGTTCTTC. It is translated as CSARAPGGYNEQFF.

The genes are TRBV20-1 and TRBJ2-7; 8 bases map to TRBD2. The CDR3 has 14 amino acids. CDR1 is DFQATT and CDR2 is SNEGSKA in the germline V gene (reference sequence). The junction had 7 bases not matched to a gene; V was cut back by 0 bases and J by 6 bases. DNA for the CDR3: TGCAGTGCTAGAGATATGGCGGGAGGACGCGAGCAGTACTTC. Residues: CSARDMAGGREQYF.

The V gene is TRBV7-2, the J gene TRBJ2-5; no clear D gene. The V gene lost 5 bases and the J gene lost 3 bases, with 7 bases spanning the gap. The CDR3 is 12 amino acids. CDR1 and CDR2 (germline): SGHTA, FQGNSA. This chain's CDR3 is CASSRLKETQYF. The CDR3 DNA is TGTGCCAGCAGCCGACTCAAAGAGACCCAGTACTTC.

This clonotype occurred a few times. The chain uses TRBV2 and TRBJ1-1; TRBD1 is a possible D gene (6 bases). The CDR3 loop spans 12 amino acids. Looked up from germline, CDR1 is SNHLY and CDR2 is FYNNEI. Trimming removed 4 bases from V and 7 bases from J, with 10 bases in between. As DNA, the CDR3 is TGTGCCAGCAGTGGGGACATTTTTGAAGCTTTCTTT. It translates to CASSGDIFEAFF.

The chain uses TRBV7-9 and TRBJ2-7; D uncertain. The CDR3 contains 13 residues. The V gene lost 5 bases and the J gene lost 7 bases, with 15 bases spanning the gap. The V gene's germline CDR1 is SEHNR and CDR2 FQNEAQ (reference sequence). The CDR3 here is CASSPNTYNEQYF. The CDR3 DNA sequence: TGTGCCAGCAGCCCAAACACGTACAATGAGCAGTACTTC.

The chain couples TRBV2 to TRBJ2-1; weak D call: TRBD2 (5 bases). CDR1 is SNHLY and CDR2 is FYNNEI in the germline V gene. V was pared by 3 bases and J by 15 bases, with 12 bases between. The CDR3 is 11 residues long. Here the CDR3 reads CASSDEEAWFF. The CDR3 region has the DNA TGTGCCAGCAGTGACGAGGAGGCCTGGTTCTTC.

In this sample, this clonotype turned up a few times. This chain links TRBV6-2 or TRBV6-3 with TRBJ1-5; D is ambiguous. Germline assignment: CDR1 MNHEY and CDR2 SVGEGT. The CDR3 runs 14 residues. Deletions cut 8 bases from V and 0 bases from J, with 11 bases between. In nucleotides, the CDR3 is TGTGCCAGCTGTGACGACAATAGCAATCAGCCCCAGCATTTT. The encoded protein is CASCDDNSNQPQHF.

This clonotype has just a few counts. This sequence joins TRBV20-1 and TRBJ2-7; D is perhaps TRBD2 (7 bases). This CDR3 spans 16 amino acids. CDR1 and CDR2 (germline): DFQATT, SNEGSKA (reference sequence). Trimming left V 0 bases short and J 4 bases short, with 19 bases between. CDR3 sequence reads: CSARDPGRDTSYEQYF. The CDR3 DNA reads as TGCAGTGCTAGAGATCCTGGGAGGGACACGTCGTACGAGCAGTACTTC.

This clonotype was picked up a small number of times. The chain uses TRBV21-1 and TRBJ2-7; the table assigns TRBD1, which was not confirmed against the DNA. TRBV21-1 is described as a pseudogene. This CDR3 has 16 amino acids. The CDR3 coding sequence is TGTGCCAGCAGCAAAGATCGGCACAGGCCCCATTACGAGCAGTACTTC. It codes for CASSKDRHRPHYEQYF.

The chain couples TRBV6-1 to TRBJ1-3; tentatively, D is TRBD1 (5 bases). Germline V gene lookup returns CDR1 MNHNS and CDR2 SASEGT. The CDR3 has 17 residues. Trimming removed 7 bases at V and 2 bases at J, with 21 bases between. The chain's CDR3 is CASIKTSGGEAGNTIYF. In DNA, the CDR3 is TGTGCCAGCATCAAGACTAGCGGGGGGGAGGCTGGAAACACCATATATTTT.

The gene calls are TRBV7-2 and TRBJ1-1, with D possibly matching TRBD1 (5 bases). The CDR3 runs to 15 residues. The germline CDR1 and CDR2 sequences are SGHTA and FQGNSA. V lost 0 bases, J lost 7 bases, and 15 bases lay in between. The CDR3 DNA follows: TGTGCCAGCAGCTTAGCAGGGGTGTTGTATGGTGAAGCTTTCTTT. Translated, it gives CASSLAGVLYGEAFF.

This chain connects TRBV10-3 to TRBJ1-2; D unclear. Trimming left V 2 bases short and J 4 bases short, with 8 bases between. The CDR3 runs 13 residues. Germline CDR1 ENHRY, CDR2 SYGVKD. The CDR3 sequence: CAISEQNGYGYTF. CDR3 bases: TGTGCCATCAGTGAGCAAAATGGCTATGGCTACACCTTC.

This clonotype was picked up many times. The V gene is TRBV13, the J gene TRBJ2-1; D is undetermined. Deletions cut 5 bases from V and 2 bases from J, with 10 bases between. In germline, CDR1 is PRHDT, CDR2 FYEKMQ (reference sequence). This CDR3 has 14 amino acids. The CDR3 loop reads CASSPTVTYNEQFF. The DNA of the CDR3 is TGTGCCAGCAGCCCGACGGTAACCTACAATGAGCAGTTCTTC.

This clonotype was recorded many times. The chain recombines TRBV4-1 with TRBJ1-5; 10 bases align to TRBD1. J gave up 4 bases and V 3 bases, and 3 bases lay outside the gene matches. The CDR3 has 15 amino acids. Germline CDR1 reads MGHRA; CDR2 reads YSYEKL. The CDR3: CASSHPGQGNQPQHF. CDR3 nucleotides: TGCGCCAGCAGCCACCCGGGACAGGGGAATCAGCCCCAGCATTTT.

V gene TRBV20-1 combines with J gene TRBJ2-1, with no clear D. This CDR3 has 14 residues. Germline V gives CDR1 DFQATT, CDR2 SNEGSKA (reference sequence). V shed 0 bases and J shed 2 bases, with 8 bases lying between them. In nucleotides, the CDR3 is TGCAGTGCTAGAGATGTGAACACCTACAATGAGCAGTTCTTC. Protein: CSARDVNTYNEQFF.